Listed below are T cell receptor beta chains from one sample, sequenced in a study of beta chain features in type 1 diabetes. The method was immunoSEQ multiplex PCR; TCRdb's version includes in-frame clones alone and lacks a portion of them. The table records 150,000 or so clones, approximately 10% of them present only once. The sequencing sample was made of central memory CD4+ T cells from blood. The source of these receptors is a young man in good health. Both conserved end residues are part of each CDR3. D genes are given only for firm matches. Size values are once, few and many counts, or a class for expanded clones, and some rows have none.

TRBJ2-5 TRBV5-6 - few CASRLGEETQYF TGTGCCAGCAGACTTGGGGAGGAGACCCAGTACTTC
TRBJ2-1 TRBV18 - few CASSPIAESSYNEQFF TGTGCCAGCTCACCAATCGCAGAGAGCTCCTACAATGAGCAGTTCTTC
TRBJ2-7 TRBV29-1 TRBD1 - CSSWTGTGEQYF TGCAGCAGCTGGACAGGGACTGGGGAGCAGTACTTC
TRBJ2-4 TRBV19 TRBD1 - CASGNDRGLRNIQYF TGTGCCAGTGGGAACGACAGGGGGTTGAGGAACATTCAGTACTTC
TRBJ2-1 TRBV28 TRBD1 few CASLDRAGRNEQFF TGTGCCAGCCTCGACAGGGCCGGACGGAATGAGCAGTTCTTC
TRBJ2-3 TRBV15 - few CATRDRGTASTDTQYF TGTGCCACCAGGGACCGGGGGACAGCTAGCACAGATACGCAGTATTTT
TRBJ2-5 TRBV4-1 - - CASSRPSGGQQETQYF TGCGCCAGCAGCCGGCCGTCCGGGGGGCAACAAGAGACCCAGTACTTC
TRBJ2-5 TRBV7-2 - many CASSITSSAVRETQYF TGTGCCAGCAGCATCACTAGCTCGGCCGTCCGAGAGACCCAGTACTTC
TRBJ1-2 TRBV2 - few CATNRESGYGYTF TGTGCCACCAACAGGGAATCGGGCTATGGCTACACCTTC
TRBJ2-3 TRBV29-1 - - CNIEDRGVRTDTQYF TGCAACATTGAAGACCGAGGGGTTCGCACAGATACGCAGTATTTT
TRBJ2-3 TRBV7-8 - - CASRDLGGTDTQYF TGTGCCAGCAGAGACTTGGGGGGCACAGATACGCAGTATTTT
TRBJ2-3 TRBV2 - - CAGRDGYTDTQYF TGTGCCGGCCGGGACGGTTACACAGATACGCAGTATTTT
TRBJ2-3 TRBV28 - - CASSRDVLTDTQYF TGTGCCAGCAGCCGGGACGTTCTCACAGATACGCAGTATTTT
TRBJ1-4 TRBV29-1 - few CSAIRTNNEKLFF TGCAGCGCCATCCGGACAAATAATGAAAAACTGTTTTTT
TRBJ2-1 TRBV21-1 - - CASSITSGGDNEQFF TGTGCCAGCAGCATTACCTCCGGCGGGGACAATGAGCAGTTCTTC
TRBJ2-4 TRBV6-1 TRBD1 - CASSAQGVGKNIQYF TGTGCCAGCAGTGCTCAGGGGGTTGGCAAAAACATTCAGTACTTC
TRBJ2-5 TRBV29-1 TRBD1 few CSADRGFRETQYF TGCAGCGCAGACAGGGGTTTCCGAGAGACCCAGTACTTC
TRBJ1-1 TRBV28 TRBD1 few CASSLGGGKHTEAFF TGTGCCAGCAGTTTAGGAGGGGGCAAGCACACTGAAGCTTTCTTT
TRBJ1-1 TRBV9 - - CASSPRTASNTEAFF TGTGCCAGCAGCCCCAGGACAGCTTCGAACACTGAAGCTTTCTTT
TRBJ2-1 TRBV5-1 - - CASSFRSGNEQFF TGCGCCAGCAGCTTCCGCAGCGGAAATGAGCAGTTCTTC
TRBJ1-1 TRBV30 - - CAWRARGRGKDTEAFF TGTGCCTGGAGGGCCAGGGGAAGGGGAAAGGACACTGAAGCTTTCTTT
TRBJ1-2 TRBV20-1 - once CSLRGVAGYTF TGCAGCTTAAGGGGGGTCGCTGGCTACACCTTC
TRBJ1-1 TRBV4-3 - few CASSQDPFLAAARNTEAFF TGCGCCAGCAGCCAAGATCCGTTTCTGGCCGCCGCACGGAACACTGAAGCTTTCTTT
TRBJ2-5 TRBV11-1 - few CASSQDGSKGTQYF TGTGCCAGCAGCCAGGACGGATCTAAGGGGACCCAGTACTTC
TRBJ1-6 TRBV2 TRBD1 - CASMGTGDNSPLHF TGTGCCAGCATGGGGACAGGAGATAATTCACCCCTCCACTTT
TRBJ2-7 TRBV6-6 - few CASSERQDSYEQYF TGTGCCAGCAGTGAGCGACAGGATTCCTACGAGCAGTACTTC
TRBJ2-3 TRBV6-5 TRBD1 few CASTPTGGRDTQYF TGTGCCAGCACCCCGACAGGGGGCCGGGATACGCAGTATTTT
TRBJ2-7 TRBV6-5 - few CASTRGRSYEQYF TGTGCCAGCACCAGAGGACGGTCCTACGAGCAGTACTTC
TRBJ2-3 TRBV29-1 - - CSGDVGSPTFSTDTQYF TGCAGCGGGGATGTGGGCAGTCCCACTTTTAGCACAGATACGCAGTATTTT